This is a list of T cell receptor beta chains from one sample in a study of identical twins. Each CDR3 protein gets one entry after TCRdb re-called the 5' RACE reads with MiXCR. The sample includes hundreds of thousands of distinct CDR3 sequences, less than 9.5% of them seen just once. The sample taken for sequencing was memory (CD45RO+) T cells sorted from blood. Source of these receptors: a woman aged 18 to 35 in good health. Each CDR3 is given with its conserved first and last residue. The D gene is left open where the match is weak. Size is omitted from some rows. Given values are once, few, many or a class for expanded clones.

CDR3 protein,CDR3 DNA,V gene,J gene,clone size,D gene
CASSPGQSVGYTF,TGTGCCAGCAGTCCGGGACAGAGTGTTGGCTACACCTTC,TRBV12-3/TRBV12-4,TRBJ1-2,many,TRBD1
CASGRTGGTLNTEAFF,TGTGCCAGCGGGCGGACAGGGGGCACCTTAAACACTGAAGCTTTCTTT,TRBV6-1,TRBJ1-1,many,TRBD1
CATSRDFQVGRGSGTKNIQYF,TGTGCCACCAGCAGAGATTTTCAAGTCGGCAGGGGGTCCGGGACCAAAAACATTCAGTACTTC,TRBV15,TRBJ2-4,.,TRBD1
CSARSPPGETQYF,TGCAGTGCTAGGTCGCCCCCGGGGGAGACCCAGTACTTC,TRBV20-1,TRBJ2-5,.,.
CASSREETQYF,TGTGCCAGCTCACGGGAAGAGACCCAGTACTTC,TRBV18,TRBJ2-5,many,.
CSAKDNREQYF,TGCAGTGCCAAGGACAACCGCGAGCAGTACTTC,TRBV20-1,TRBJ2-7,few,.
CASSLGLVDWVLFF,TGTGCCAGCAGCCTGGGACTAGTCGACTGGGTGCTGTTTTTT,TRBV5-5,TRBJ2-2,.,TRBD2
CAISELSGSAGNEQFF,TGTGCCATCAGTGAGCTAAGCGGGAGCGCAGGAAATGAGCAGTTCTTC,TRBV10-3,TRBJ2-1,few,TRBD2
CASSVVAVTGELFF,TGTGCCAGCAGCGTAGTAGCGGTCACCGGGGAGCTGTTTTTT,TRBV9,TRBJ2-2,.,.
CASSYGGSDPDTQYF,TGTGCCAGCAGTTACGGCGGATCCGACCCAGATACGCAGTATTTT,TRBV6-2/TRBV6-3,TRBJ2-3,.,.
CASSFATNYGYTF,TGTGCCAGCAGCTTTGCCACTAACTATGGCTACACCTTC,TRBV7-2,TRBJ1-2,many,.
CAISESVYTEAFF,TGTGCCATCAGTGAGTCTGTTTACACTGAAGCTTTCTTT,TRBV10-3,TRBJ1-1,many,.
CSARKTSSSYNEQFF,TGCAGTGCTAGAAAGACGTCAAGCTCCTACAATGAGCAGTTCTTC,TRBV20-1,TRBJ2-1,.,.
CASSLWAGVSGDTQYF,TGTGCCAGCAGCTTATGGGCGGGGGTTTCCGGAGATACGCAGTATTTT,TRBV7-9,TRBJ2-3,few,TRBD2
CSARGPGRQETQYF,TGCAGTGCTAGAGGCCCTGGGAGACAAGAGACCCAGTACTTC,TRBV20-1,TRBJ2-5,.,.
CASSLAGGPHLAKNIQYF,TGTGCCAGCAGCTTAGCGGGAGGGCCTCACCTAGCCAAAAACATTCAGTACTTC,TRBV7-2,TRBJ2-4,few,TRBD2
CASSFTGLNSNQPQHF,TGTGCCAGCAGTTTTACAGGGCTTAATAGCAATCAGCCCCAGCATTTT,TRBV12-3/TRBV12-4,TRBJ1-5,.,.
CATSREKGQNTEAFF,TGTGCCACCAGCAGAGAAAAGGGGCAGAACACTGAAGCTTTCTTT,TRBV15,TRBJ1-1,many,.
CASSFLVGTPEQFF,TGTGCCAGCAGCTTTTTGGTCGGGACCCCTGAGCAGTTCTTC,TRBV11-2,TRBJ2-1,.,.
CASSPSGTSDETQYF,TGTGCCAGCAGTCCTAGCGGGACGAGTGATGAGACCCAGTACTTC,TRBV28,TRBJ2-5,.,TRBD2
CASSMMGPQHF,TGTGCCAGCAGTATGATGGGGCCCCAGCATTTT,TRBV2,TRBJ1-5,many,.
CASSQTQQGPYEQYF,TGTGCCAGCAGCCAAACCCAGCAGGGGCCCTACGAGCAGTACTTC,TRBV3-1,TRBJ2-7,few,.
CASSERNYGYTF,TGTGCCAGCAGTGAACGGAACTATGGCTACACCTTC,TRBV2,TRBJ1-2,few,.
CASSSNRETQYF,TGTGCCAGCAGCTCCAATCGAGAGACCCAGTACTTC,TRBV7-2,TRBJ2-5,.,.
CASSYGTVNTEAFF,TGTGCCAGCAGTTACGGGACAGTGAACACTGAAGCTTTCTTT,TRBV6-5,TRBJ1-1,few,TRBD1
CATTPEPGTDTQYF,TGCGCCACCACCCCAGAGCCCGGCACAGATACGCAGTATTTT,TRBV5-1,TRBJ2-3,.,.
CASSPGQAVGYTF,TGTGCCAGCTCACCCGGACAGGCAGTTGGCTACACCTTC,TRBV18,TRBJ1-2,few,TRBD1
CSHLETENTEAFF,TGCAGTCACCTCGAGACAGAGAACACTGAAGCTTTCTTT,TRBV29-1,TRBJ1-1,many,.
CSARPGTSAHEQFF,TGCAGTGCTAGACCCGGGACTAGCGCCCATGAGCAGTTCTTC,TRBV20-1,TRBJ2-1,.,TRBD2
CSAGPSLGNIQYF,TGCAGTGCTGGACCGTCCCTGGGAAACATTCAGTACTTC,TRBV20-1,TRBJ2-4,many,.
CASSSPFAGVGYNEQFF,TGTGCCAGCAGTTCCCCCTTTGCAGGAGTAGGCTACAATGAGCAGTTCTTC,TRBV27,TRBJ2-1,few,.
CASRRVGPEAFF,TGTGCCAGCAGAAGGGTCGGGCCTGAAGCTTTCTTT,TRBV2,TRBJ1-1,.,.
CSARESSANYGYTF,TGCAGTGCTAGAGAGAGCAGCGCTAACTATGGCTACACCTTC,TRBV20-1,TRBJ1-2,.,.
CASGSMGTEQETQYF,TGTGCCAGCGGGAGTATGGGGACGGAACAAGAGACCCAGTACTTC,TRBV2,TRBJ2-5,.,.
CASSQAWGISGANVLTF,TGCGCCAGCAGCCAAGCTTGGGGCATTTCTGGGGCCAACGTCCTGACTTTC,TRBV4-3,TRBJ2-6,.,.
CASSQGVGGGPSETQYF,TGTGCCAGCAGCCAAGGGGTGGGCGGGGGGCCCTCGGAGACCCAGTACTTC,TRBV3-1,TRBJ2-5,many,TRBD2
CASREGAGETQYF,TGCGCCAGCAGAGAGGGGGCCGGGGAGACCCAGTACTTC,TRBV5-1,TRBJ2-5,few,TRBD1
CASRGLAGFSYNEQFF,TGTGCCAGCAGAGGGCTAGCGGGATTCTCCTACAATGAGCAGTTCTTC,TRBV2,TRBJ2-1,many,TRBD2
CARDAGTNIFF,TGTGCCAGGGATGCCGGGACTAATATATTCTTC,TRBV2,TRBJ2-1,.,TRBD2
CSVRQGVGFDTQYF,TGCAGTGTAAGACAGGGTGTCGGATTCGATACGCAGTATTTT,TRBV20-1,TRBJ2-3,.,TRBD1
CASGPGGTVNQPQHF,TGTGCTAGTGGCCCGGGTGGGACAGTCAATCAGCCCCAGCATTTT,TRBV12-5,TRBJ1-5,.,TRBD1